In its sample, the clone carrying this TCR beta chain was seen many times. Antigen specificity is unknown. The sample's time point: sample taken at primary tumor resection. Frozen PBMC, nontumor lung or tumor provided whole RNA, which was sequenced unsorted. TCRdb recomputed calls from the 5' RACE reads with MiXCR, one row per CDR3 protein. The sample yields fewer than 5,000 distinct CDR3 sequences, roughly 9% seen once. Germline loops: CDR1 KGHDR, CDR2 SFDVKD. CDR3 length: 19 residues. The V and J ends lost 0 bases and 1 base, in that order; junction bases with no gene match: 7. This sample stems from a study of spatial heterogeneity in lung cancer. Study in general: Beta-chain sequences consistently outnumbered alpha-chain sequences in detection. Study findings and constraints: Alpha and beta chain coverage of tumor T cells was estimated at about 6.8% and 14%, respectively. The number of expanded tumor alpha and beta chains correlated with mutation number.

This sequence was found in a male donor with early-stage non-small cell lung cancer. The chain uses TRBV24-1 and TRBJ2-1; 11 nucleotides line up with TRBD2. The specimen comprised lung tumor tissue, sampled at surgery. In DNA form, the CDR3 reads TGTGCCACCAGTGATTTGTTACTAGCGGGAGTTATTTCCTACAATGAGCAGTTCTTC. Amino acid sequence: CATSDLLLAGVISYNEQFF.